The entry below describes one T cell receptor (beta chain). Its antigen remains unidentified. These data belong to a study of cytomegalovirus exposure and HLA in healthy donors. The CDR3 contains 15 residues. CDR1 and CDR2 (germline): SNHLY, FYNNEI. With V trimmed by 3 bases and J by 1 base, 4 bases remained unmatched. General study results and limits: Associated with cytomegalovirus, according to the listing, were some 180 TCR beta chains. In an earlier analysis, productive rearrangement rates for most beta V segments clustered near 90% or 30%. Among immune exposure information, only CMV serostatus was available. Most TCR sequences were rare, but some public TCRs occurred in many donors.

Primers: 60 Vbeta forward and 13 Jbeta reverse. TCRdb's table, derived via immunoSEQ multiplex PCR, lists solely in-frame clones and lacks some. The sample consists of tens of thousands of clones, 79% of them appearing once. Sequences were obtained from PBMCs. The chain carries TRBV2 and TRBJ2-7; TRBD1 matches at 9 bases. The TCR was taken from a woman between 40 and 55 years old in good health and CMV-seronegative. The CDR3 DNA reads as TGTGCCAGCAGTGAGAGCGGGACAGGGTCCTACGAGCAGTACTTC. This gives the protein CASSESGTGSYEQYF.